This is a list of T cell receptor beta chains from one sample in a study of blood T cell repertoires in COVID-19. Clones were sequenced by immunoSEQ multiplex PCR, and TCRdb holds only the in-frame ones, with some missing. The sample has around 220,000 clones, about 90% seen once; the top ten hold about 6%. Sequencing used PBMCs or T cells enriched from blood (not recorded which). The receptors come from a woman aged 25 to 39 with acute COVID-19. CDR3s include the opening cysteine and the closing phenylalanine or tryptophan. The order of the fields is clone size, CDR3 length, V gene, D gene, J gene, CDR3 protein, CDR3 DNA. D genes are given only for firm matches. Expanded clones get a size class; other rows say once, few or many, or leave the size out.

>-|19|TRBV3-1/TRBV3-2|TRBD2|TRBJ2-1
CASSQVGGGREGSYNEQFF
TGTGCCAGCAGCCAAGTGGGAGGGGGTCGGGAGGGCTCCTACAATGAGCAGTTCTTC
>-|17|TRBV28|-|TRBJ2-5
CASSLMRGKMGQETQYF
TGTGCCAGCAGTTTAATGCGCGGGAAAATGGGGCAAGAGACCCAGTACTTC
>-|13|TRBV7-9|-|TRBJ1-4
CASSLGSSEKLFF
TGTGCCAGCAGCTTAGGGAGTAGTGAAAAACTGTTTTTT
>-|17|TRBV10-3|-|TRBJ2-1
CAISESPSQSLYNEQFF
TGTGCCATCAGTGAGTCGCCTAGTCAGTCCCTTTACAATGAGCAGTTCTTC
>-|17|TRBV7-2|-|TRBJ1-6
CASSLQARTSQNSPLHF
TGTGCCAGCAGCTTACAGGCCCGGACTAGTCAGAATTCACCCCTCCACTTT
>-|15|TRBV2|TRBD2|TRBJ2-5
CASSEAGTIQETQYF
TGTGCCAGCAGTGAAGCAGGGACTATCCAAGAGACCCAGTACTTC
>-|14|TRBV6-5|-|TRBJ1-5
CASRVGRTQGPQHF
TGTGCCAGCAGGGTCGGACGGACTCAAGGGCCCCAGCATTTT
>-|16|TRBV9|TRBD2|TRBJ2-4
CASSPSGGLAKNIQYF
TGTGCCAGCAGCCCATCGGGGGGGCTAGCCAAAAACATTCAGTACTTC
>-|15|TRBV7-8|TRBD1|TRBJ1-5
CASSLAPQGGQPQHF
TGTGCCAGCAGCTTAGCTCCGCAGGGGGGTCAGCCCCAGCATTTT
>-|16|TRBV6-5|-|TRBJ2-2
CASSYSQLAATGELFF
TGTGCCAGCAGTTACTCTCAACTAGCTGCCACCGGGGAGCTGTTTTTT
>-|15|TRBV5-1|TRBD1|TRBJ1-1
CASSLREQGGTEAFF
TGCGCCAGCAGCCTACGGGAACAGGGGGGCACTGAAGCTTTCTTT
>once|17|TRBV4-3|TRBD2|TRBJ2-2
CASSPGLAEGDTGELFF
TGCGCCAGCAGCCCGGGACTAGCGGAGGGGGACACCGGGGAGCTGTTTTTT
>-|14|TRBV16|TRBD1|TRBJ1-2
CASSQSGQGDGYTF
TGTGCCAGCAGCCAATCTGGACAGGGGGATGGCTACACCTTC
>-|13|TRBV10-2|-|TRBJ1-6
CASSESPVAPLHF
TGCGCCAGCAGTGAGTCACCAGTGGCACCCCTCCACTTT
>-|16|TRBV6-6|-|TRBJ2-7
CASSYWDTGNSYEQYF
TGTGCCAGCAGTTACTGGGACACAGGGAATTCCTACGAGCAGTACTTC
>once|14|TRBV2|-|TRBJ1-1
CASRAGTGYTEAFF
TGTGCCAGCAGAGCCGGCACAGGGTACACTGAAGCTTTCTTT
>-|13|TRBV3-1/TRBV3-2|TRBD1|TRBJ1-4
CASSEGTGRKLFF
TGTGCCAGCAGCGAAGGGACAGGGAGAAAACTGTTTTTT
>-|14|TRBV27|TRBD1|TRBJ1-5
CASSPDRGQRAQHF
TGTGCCAGCAGTCCGGACAGGGGCCAGAGGGCCCAGCATTTT
>once|13|TRBV28|-|TRBJ2-7
CASSFGELGEQYF
TGTGCCAGCAGTTTTGGGGAGTTAGGCGAGCAGTACTTC
>-|18|TRBV19|-|TRBJ1-1
CASSIGSGQLNMNTEAFF
TGTGCCAGTAGTATCGGATCCGGACAACTTAACATGAACACTGAAGCTTTCTTT
>few|15|TRBV2|TRBD1|TRBJ1-4
CASSRRQGKNEKLFF
TGTGCCAGCAGCCGTAGACAGGGCAAGAATGAAAAACTGTTTTTT
>-|12|TRBV5-4|-|TRBJ1-2
CASSPAGVGYTF
TGTGCCAGCAGCCCGGCAGGGGTTGGCTACACCTTC
>-|16|TRBV25-1|-|TRBJ2-3
CASRPNSGTGTDTQYF
TGTGCCAGCAGACCGAATAGCGGGACAGGCACAGATACGCAGTATTTT
>-|14|TRBV29-1|TRBD1|TRBJ2-2
CSVLTGGATGELFF
TGCAGCGTCTTGACAGGGGGCGCTACCGGGGAGCTGTTTTTT
>-|14|TRBV4-2|TRBD1|TRBJ2-1
CASSQPGQVYEQFF
TGTGCCAGCAGCCAACCGGGACAGGTCTATGAGCAGTTCTTC
>-|12|TRBV15|-|TRBJ1-2
CATSKQSYGYTF
TGTGCCACCAGCAAACAGAGCTATGGCTACACCTTC
>-|12|TRBV9|-|TRBJ2-1
CASSELGNEQFF
TGTGCCAGCAGCGAACTAGGCAATGAGCAGTTCTTC
>-|16|TRBV4-3|TRBD2|TRBJ2-7
CASSQETSGGPYEQYF
TGCGCCAGCAGCCAAGAAACTAGCGGGGGACCCTACGAGCAGTACTTC
>-|14|TRBV5-4|TRBD1|TRBJ1-1
CASSLAGTGLEAFF
TGTGCCAGCAGCTTGGCGGGGACAGGGCTCGAAGCTTTCTTT
>once|14|TRBV19|TRBD1|TRBJ1-5
CASRTGVNLEPQHF
TGTGCCAGTAGGACAGGGGTCAATCTGGAGCCCCAGCATTTT
>-|14|TRBV6-2/TRBV6-3|-|TRBJ2-7
CASSYLSVVSEQYF
TGTGCCAGCAGTTACTTATCGGTCGTAAGCGAGCAGTACTTC
>-|13|TRBV12-3/TRBV12-4|-|TRBJ2-1
CASRSGQVGGQFF
TGTGCCAGCAGATCTGGACAGGTGGGGGGACAGTTCTTC
>-|15|TRBV6-5|-|TRBJ2-1
CASSLTPPVTNEQFF
TGTGCCAGCAGTTTGACTCCCCCGGTCACGAATGAGCAGTTCTTC
>-|17|TRBV27|TRBD1|TRBJ1-6
CASSLFLGQGGNSPLHF
TGTGCCAGCAGTTTATTTTTGGGACAGGGTGGGAATTCACCCCTCCACTTT
>-|18|TRBV19|TRBD2|TRBJ2-2
CASSIDPLAGGPAGELFF
TGTGCCAGTAGTATAGATCCCCTAGCGGGAGGGCCGGCCGGGGAGCTGTTTTTT
>-|17|TRBV11-2|-|TRBJ2-6
CASSPGHTSSGANVLTF
TGTGCCAGCAGCCCGGGACACACGAGCTCTGGGGCCAACGTCCTGACTTTC
>-|13|TRBV30|TRBD1|TRBJ2-2
CAWKLQGAGELFF
TGTGCCTGGAAACTACAGGGGGCCGGGGAGCTGTTTTTT
>-|16|TRBV14|TRBD1|TRBJ1-1
CASSHYQGAWVTEAFF
TGTGCCAGCAGCCACTACCAGGGGGCGTGGGTCACTGAAGCTTTCTTT
>-|18|TRBV6-1|-|TRBJ2-7
CASSEDRAAAGLSYEQYF
TGTGCCAGCAGTGAAGACAGGGCAGCCGCCGGTTTATCCTACGAGCAGTACTTC
>once|14|TRBV7-8|-|TRBJ2-5
CASSLGHNQETQYF
TGTGCCAGCAGCTTAGGTCACAACCAAGAGACCCAGTACTTC
>once|13|TRBV28|TRBD2|TRBJ2-1
CASRGLQKTERFF
TGTGCCAGCAGGGGACTACAGAAAACCGAGCGATTCTTC
>-|16|TRBV5-1|TRBD2|TRBJ2-3
CASSPPGAGVTDTQYF
TGCGCCAGCAGCCCCCCCGGAGCGGGGGTCACAGATACGCAGTATTTT
>-|16|TRBV18|-|TRBJ1-2
CASSPSDRGSGYGYTF
TGTGCCAGCTCACCGTCCGACCGGGGGTCTGGCTATGGCTACACCTTC
>-|17|TRBV7-9|TRBD1|TRBJ2-7
CASSLGWGTGGVYEQYF
TGTGCCAGCAGCTTAGGTTGGGGGACAGGGGGCGTCTACGAGCAGTACTTC